This is a list of T cell receptor beta chains from one sample in a study of cytomegalovirus exposure and HLA in healthy donors. Assay: immunoSEQ multiplex PCR; the TCRdb copy retains only in-frame clones and omits some. The table includes fewer than 80,000 clones, less than 85% detected once. Sample: PBMCs. Every receptor here comes from a woman aged 25-40 years in good health and CMV-seronegative. The CDR3 runs from the conserved cysteine through the conserved F or W. D genes are given only for firm matches. Some rows have no size entry. The others give once, few or many, or a class for an expanded clone.

v_gene	abundance	d_gene	j_gene	CDR3aa	CDR3nt
TRBV4-3	NA	TRBD2	TRBJ2-3	CASSQSGVREGTQYF	TGCGCCAGCAGCCAATCTGGGGTCCGGGAGGGTACGCAGTATTTT
TRBV4-1	NA	NA	TRBJ2-1	CASSRPGLNNEQFF	TGCGCCAGCAGCCGCCCGGGTTTAAACAATGAGCAGTTCTTC
TRBV4-1	NA	TRBD1	TRBJ2-2	CASSQEEQGAAGELFF	TGCGCCAGCAGCCAAGAGGAGCAGGGGGCGGCCGGGGAGCTGTTTTTT
TRBV7-2	NA	TRBD2	TRBJ2-3	CASSTILAEYTDTQYF	TGTGCCAGCAGCACCATACTAGCGGAGTATACAGATACGCAGTATTTT
TRBV19	once	TRBD1	TRBJ1-5	CASSGGATGVNQPQHF	TGTGCCAGTAGTGGAGGGGCCACAGGGGTCAATCAGCCCCAGCATTTT
TRBV29-1	NA	TRBD2	TRBJ2-1	CSVTTSANNEQFF	TGCAGCGTTACGACTAGCGCGAACAATGAGCAGTTCTTC
TRBV6-5	NA	NA	TRBJ2-1	CASSLGPHNEQFF	TGTGCCAGCAGTTTGGGGCCCCACAATGAGCAGTTCTTC
TRBV29-1	NA	NA	TRBJ2-5	CSVDQAGKTQYF	TGCAGCGTTGATCAGGCGGGGAAGACCCAGTACTTC
TRBV25-1	NA	TRBD1	TRBJ1-1	CASSGPGQGVNKNTEAFF	TGTGCCAGCAGTGGACCGGGACAGGGGGTAAATAAGAACACTGAAGCTTTCTTT
TRBV2	once	TRBD1	TRBJ1-5	CASRTGGGQPQHF	TGTGCCAGCAGAACAGGGGGCGGGCAGCCCCAGCATTTT
TRBV7-9	once	NA	TRBJ2-7	CASSPRQGNEQYF	TGTGCCAGCAGCCCCCGCCAGGGTAACGAGCAGTACTTC
TRBV19	NA	TRBD1	TRBJ1-2	CASKHRGINYGYTF	TGTGCCAGTAAGCACAGGGGGATTAACTATGGCTACACCTTC
TRBV13	NA	NA	TRBJ2-7	CASSPKESRLDEQYF	TGTGCCAGCAGCCCTAAGGAGTCCCGCCTCGACGAGCAGTACTTC
TRBV29-1	NA	NA	TRBJ2-5	CSVEEPSSVETQYF	TGCAGCGTTGAAGAACCGTCTAGCGTAGAGACCCAGTACTTC
TRBV20-1	NA	TRBD1	TRBJ2-5	CSALRGETQYF	TGCAGTGCTCTCAGGGGGGAGACCCAGTACTTC
TRBV6-6	NA	NA	TRBJ1-2	CASSYSGVNYGYTF	TGTGCCAGCAGTTACTCAGGGGTAAACTATGGCTACACCTTC
TRBV5-4	NA	TRBD2	TRBJ2-1	CASSSLAGHSSYNEQFF	TGTGCCAGCAGCTCCTTAGCGGGTCATAGCTCCTACAATGAGCAGTTCTTC
TRBV4-1	few	NA	TRBJ1-3	CASSHDWSSGNTIYF	TGCGCCAGCAGCCACGACTGGAGCTCTGGAAACACCATATATTTT
TRBV7-2	NA	TRBD1	TRBJ2-1	CASSSDRDRGGNEQFF	TGTGCCAGCAGCTCGGACCGGGACAGGGGCGGAAATGAGCAGTTCTTC
TRBV28	NA	NA	TRBJ2-1	CASSLSGRGLYNEQFF	TGTGCCAGCAGTTTATCGGGCAGGGGTCTTTACAATGAGCAGTTCTTC
TRBV7-2	NA	TRBD1	TRBJ2-3	CASSPSRTGPRNTDTQYF	TGTGCCAGCAGCCCCTCCCGGACAGGACCCCGGAACACAGATACGCAGTATTTT
TRBV7-6	NA	NA	TRBJ1-4	CASSATGLHEKLFF	TGTGCCAGCAGCGCAACAGGGTTGCATGAAAAACTGTTTTTT
TRBV9	NA	TRBD1	TRBJ2-1	CASSVDHGQGGNEQFF	TGTGCCAGCAGCGTAGACCACGGACAGGGCGGCAATGAGCAGTTCTTC
TRBV19	NA	NA	TRBJ1-3	CASLDRGGNTIYF	TGTGCCAGTCTCGATCGCGGTGGAAACACCATATATTTT
TRBV28	once	NA	TRBJ1-5	CASSLRGAYSNQPQHF	TGTGCCAGCAGTTTGCGGGGGGCCTATAGCAATCAGCCCCAGCATTTT
TRBV19	once	NA	TRBJ1-1	CASSIGGGFMNTEAFF	TGTGCCAGTAGTATCGGAGGCGGATTCATGAACACTGAAGCTTTCTTT
TRBV27	NA	NA	TRBJ2-2	CASSLPGFGELFF	TGTGCCAGCAGTTTACCAGGTTTCGGGGAGCTGTTTTTT
TRBV5-6	NA	TRBD2	TRBJ2-3	CASSYSGGAPSTDTQYF	TGTGCCAGCAGCTACTCGGGGGGAGCTCCTAGCACAGATACGCAGTATTTT
TRBV30	NA	NA	TRBJ2-1	CAWAPLRVSYNEQFF	TGTGCCTGGGCCCCCTTGAGGGTCTCCTACAATGAGCAGTTCTTC
TRBV2	NA	NA	TRBJ1-5	CASSITGNQPQHF	TGTGCCAGCAGCATTACAGGGAATCAGCCCCAGCATTTT
TRBV5-1	NA	TRBD1	TRBJ1-1	CASSLAVWGTGHTEAFF	TGCGCCAGCAGCTTGGCCGTATGGGGGACAGGCCACACTGAAGCTTTCTTT
TRBV29-1	few	TRBD1	TRBJ2-5	CSTGEGAIGETQYF	TGCAGCACAGGGGAAGGGGCCATTGGGGAGACCCAGTACTTC
TRBV9	NA	NA	TRBJ2-3	CASSGTQMDTQYF	TGTGCCAGCAGCGGGACACAAATGGATACGCAGTATTTT
TRBV15	NA	TRBD1	TRBJ2-5	CAARQGRETQYF	TGTGCCGCCCGACAGGGGCGAGAGACCCAGTACTTC
TRBV6-4	NA	NA	TRBJ1-2	CASSPGRGNYGYTF	TGTGCCAGCAGTCCGGGACGGGGGAACTATGGCTACACCTTC
TRBV13	NA	TRBD2	TRBJ2-5	CASSLRGSGGRGETQYF	TGTGCCAGCAGCTTACGGGGTAGCGGGGGACGAGGGGAGACCCAGTACTTC
TRBV30	NA	NA	TRBJ2-6	CAWSKPSGANVLTF	TGTGCCTGGAGTAAGCCCTCTGGGGCCAACGTCCTGACTTTC
TRBV4-1	NA	TRBD1	TRBJ2-2	CASSQGQGFGELFF	TGCGCCAGCAGCCAAGGACAGGGCTTCGGGGAGCTGTTTTTT
TRBV7-2	NA	TRBD2	TRBJ2-1	CASSLAGLAAFYNEQFF	TGTGCCAGCAGCTTAGCGGGACTAGCGGCTTTCTACAATGAGCAGTTCTTC
TRBV19	NA	NA	TRBJ1-1	CASTSQRGNRNTEAFF	TGTGCCAGTACCTCCCAACGGGGAAACAGGAACACTGAAGCTTTCTTT